The 8 T cell receptor beta chains below were found in one sample sequenced in a study of shared clonotypes between healthy human individuals. The protocol was immunoSEQ multiplex PCR, while the TCRdb copy is restricted to in-frame clones and leaves out a portion. The data hold about 600,000 clones, with nearly 98% observed a single time. Naive CD8 cells, CD45RO-negative and positively selected for CCR7, excluded terminally differentiated effector memory CD45RA+ cells. The sample was naive CD8+ T cells sorted from blood. Receptors were obtained from a man under 40 in good health.

The V call is TRBV11-2, the J call TRBJ2-7, with D tentatively TRBD2 (6 bases). Trimming removed 4 bases from V and 3 bases from J, with 16 bases in between. This CDR3 has 15 residues. Germline CDR1 is SGHAT and CDR2 is FQNNGV. CDR3 protein: CASSSTTGAYYEQYF. CDR3 nucleotides: TGTGCCAGCAGCTCGACGACGGGAGCCTACTACGAGCAGTACTTC.

The genes are TRBV9 and TRBJ1-5; no clear D gene. V dropped 2 bases and J dropped 0 bases, with 6 bases sitting between them. CDR3 length: 14 amino acids. The germline V gene has CDR1 SGDLS and CDR2 YYNGEE. The CDR3 nucleotides read TGTGCCAGCAGCGTCTACGATAGCAATCAGCCCCAGCATTTT. Translation: CASSVYDSNQPQHF.

The chain links TRBV29-1 to TRBJ2-1; TRBD2 aligns across 8 bases. Germline V gives CDR1 SQVTM, CDR2 ANQGSEA. The J segment lost 0 bases and the V segment lost 5 bases, leaving 6 bases of the junction unmatched. This CDR3 spans 15 amino acids. CDR3 loop: CSVRLATSSYNEQFF. CDR3 bases: TGCAGCGTTCGACTAGCGACTAGCTCCTACAATGAGCAGTTCTTC.

The chain is built from TRBV28 and TRBJ2-3, with 7 bases aligning to TRBD2. The trim removed 8 bases at V and 4 bases at J, leaving 12 bases unmatched. Germline lookup yields CDR1 MDHEN and CDR2 SYDVKM. CDR3 length: 15 residues. CDR3 in amino acids: CASGSGYRFPDTQYF. In DNA form, the CDR3 reads TGTGCCAGCGGTAGCGGGTATAGATTCCCAGATACGCAGTATTTT. The full variable domain, with the rest looked up from reference TRBV28 and TRBJ2-3, is DVKVTQSSRYLVKRTGEKVFLECVQDMDHENMFWYRQDPGLGLRLIYFSYDVKMKEKGDIPEGYSVSREKKERFSLILESASTNQTSMYLCASGSGYRFPDTQYFGPGTRLTVL.

The chain joins TRBV7-6 to TRBJ1-1, with D maybe TRBD1 (6 bases). The germline V gene has CDR1 SGHVS and CDR2 FNYEAQ. The CDR3 covers 14 residues. V gave up 5 bases and J gave up 0 bases, with 10 bases separating them. The CDR3 sequence is CASSPGDMNTEAFF. CDR3 coding DNA: TGTGCCAGCAGCCCAGGGGATATGAACACTGAAGCTTTCTTT.

CDR3 DNA sequence: TGTGCCAGCAGTTTGGACCCCCAGTTCCATGGCTACACCTTC. Protein: CASSLDPQFHGYTF. This rearrangement joins TRBV27 to TRBJ1-2; D gene uncertain. The CDR3 contains 14 residues. In germline, CDR1 is MNHEY, CDR2 SMNVEV (reference sequence). Trimming removed 3 bases from V and 6 bases from J, with 14 bases in between.

The CDR3 nucleotides are TGTGCCAGCAGCCAAGAACTGGGACAGGGATATGTGCGAGAGACCCAGTACTTC. It specifies CASSQELGQGYVRETQYF. The chain is built from TRBV14 and TRBJ2-5, with TRBD1 identical over 9 bases. Germline-derived CDR1 and CDR2 are SGHDN and FVKESK. The V gene end was trimmed by 0 bases and the J gene end by 4 bases; junction bases not matched to a gene: 12. The CDR3 runs to 18 residues.

The chain has TRBV18 and TRBJ2-2; 7 nucleotides align to TRBD1. Germline V CDR1 and CDR2: KGHSH, LQKENI. The CDR3 contains 15 residues. The junction had 7 bases not matched to a gene; V was cut back by 5 bases and J by 4 bases. CDR3 residues: CASSATGKSTGELFF. DNA of the CDR3: TGTGCCAGCTCAGCGACAGGGAAGAGCACCGGGGAGCTGTTTTTT.